The clone carrying this T cell receptor (beta chain) has ten or more counts. Time point noted: patch test 2, 6 weeks after DPC sensitization. The treatment is: therapeutic diphenylcyclopropenone sensitization with weekly scalp DPC. The data stem from a study of human T cells and chemical hapten exposure. For the study at large: Upper inner arm skin measuring approximately 2 cm by approximately 2 cm received 2% DPC for sensitization. A patient group, mainly female, showed alopecia areata, totalis or universalis. Throughout the approximately 26-week study, diphenylcyclopropenone was applied weekly to the patients' scalps. The variation in per-sample TCR yields arose mainly from small differences in pooled library volumes.

From the RACE reads, TCRdb called clonotypes with MiXCR, one entry per CDR3 protein. The repertoire holds about 84,000 distinct CDR3 sequences, 8% to 13% seen once, with approximately 4.7% in the top ten. The sequencing here drew on whole blood, taken in connection with sensitization to the hapten diphenylcyclopropenone (DPC). This receptor was taken from a woman aged 45-65 years with alopecia areata. Some clones in this sample may be carry-over from other donors' samples.

CDR3 nucleotide sequence: TGCAGCGTTGAAGCTAGCGGGACGCTCGGAGAGACCCAGTACTTC. Protein: CSVEASGTLGETQYF. The chain employs TRBV29-1 and TRBJ2-5, with 9 positions matching TRBD2. The V gene's germline CDR1 is SQVTM and CDR2 ANQGSEA. V lost 1 base, J lost 4 bases, and 7 bases stayed unmatched. The CDR3 contains 15 residues. The full variable domain, completed using reference TRBV29-1 and TRBJ2-5, is SAVISQKPSRDICQRGTSLTIQCQVDSQVTMMFWYRQQPGQSLTLIATANQGSEATYESGFVIDKFPISRPNLTFSTLTVSNMSPEDSSIYLCSVEASGTLGETQYFGPGTRLLVL.